Listed below are T cell receptor beta chains from one sample, sequenced in a study of blood T cell repertoires in COVID-19. TCRdb's copy holds only in-frame clones and misses some; the assay was immunoSEQ multiplex PCR. Among over 400,000 clones listed, roughly nine tenths were seen once. The sequenced sample consisted of peripheral blood. The source of these receptors is a woman aged 50 to 60 with COVID-19, enrolled during active disease. Each CDR3 is given with its conserved first and last residue. A D gene is named only where the DNA matches it firmly. The size of a clone is reported for some rows only, either as once, few or many, or as a class for expanded clones.

v_gene	j_gene	d_gene	abundance	CDR3nt	CDR3aa
TRBV5-1	TRBJ2-3	NA	NA	TGCGCCAGCAGCTTGGAGGCTAGCGGCACAGATACGCAGTATTTT	CASSLEASGTDTQYF
TRBV18	TRBJ1-1	NA	few	TGTGCCAGCTCACCATGGGTGGACAGTGAAGCTTTCTTT	CASSPWVDSEAFF
TRBV4-1	TRBJ1-1	NA	NA	TGCGCCAGCAGCCAAGGAAGGGGCGTAATGAACACTGAAGCTTTCTTT	CASSQGRGVMNTEAFF
TRBV18	TRBJ2-3	TRBD2	NA	TGTGCCAGCTCACGCAAACTAGCGGGGGGGCCAGCAGATACGCAGTATTTT	CASSRKLAGGPADTQYF
TRBV5-5	TRBJ2-2	TRBD1	NA	TGTGCCAGCAGAGCCGGGACAGCGAACACCGGGGAGCTGTTTTTT	CASRAGTANTGELFF
TRBV7-2	TRBJ2-7	TRBD1	NA	TGTGCCAGCAGATGGGACAGTCGGTTCGACGAGCAGTACTTC	CASRWDSRFDEQYF
TRBV19	TRBJ1-1	NA	NA	TGTGCCAGTAGTTCTTGGGGGGGCGCGCTAGGAACTGAAGCTTTCTTT	CASSSWGGALGTEAFF
TRBV5-1	TRBJ2-5	TRBD2	NA	TGCGCCAGCAGCTTGTTAGCGGGGGAACAAGAGACCCAGTACTTC	CASSLLAGEQETQYF
TRBV9	TRBJ2-7	NA	NA	TGTGCCAGCTCCAGGGGCCCCTACGAGCAGTACTTC	CASSRGPYEQYF
TRBV18	TRBJ2-1	TRBD1	NA	TGTGCCAGCTCACCAGACAGGGCTTACAATGAGCAGTTCTTC	CASSPDRAYNEQFF
TRBV10-3	TRBJ1-1	TRBD1	NA	TGTGCCATCAGTGAAGGGGGCGGGTACACTGAAGCTTTCTTT	CAISEGGGYTEAFF
TRBV30	TRBJ2-2	NA	NA	TGTGCCTGGTCCCGAGGCCGAACCAACACCGGGGAGCTGTTTTTT	CAWSRGRTNTGELFF
TRBV27	TRBJ1-1	NA	once	TGTGCCAGCAGTTCCCCGGGGAACACTGAAGCTTTCTTT	CASSSPGNTEAFF
TRBV30	TRBJ2-7	NA	NA	TGTGCCTGGACCCGCCCAGGAATAGTGTACGAGCAGTACTTC	CAWTRPGIVYEQYF
TRBV2	TRBJ1-3	NA	NA	TGTGCCAGCAGTGGGGAGGTATTCGGTTCCGGAAACACCATATATTTT	CASSGEVFGSGNTIYF
TRBV5-1	TRBJ1-2	NA	NA	TGCGCCAGCAGCCCCTGGGAGGGGGACTATGGCTACACCTTC	CASSPWEGDYGYTF
TRBV9	TRBJ2-5	TRBD2	NA	TGTGCCAGCAGCGGAGCCGCGGGACTAGCGGGGCAAGAGACCCAGTACTTC	CASSGAAGLAGQETQYF
TRBV6-5	TRBJ1-1	TRBD1	NA	TGTGCCAGCAGTTCCACGGGACAGTTTGAAGCTTTCTTT	CASSSTGQFEAFF
TRBV12-5	TRBJ2-7	TRBD1	NA	TGTGCTAGTGGTTTGGTAGGGGTTCTGGGGACAGGGACTTTGGAGGAGCAGTACTTC	CASGLVGVLGTGTLEEQYF
TRBV2	TRBJ2-1	NA	NA	TGTGCCAGCAGTGGGCGGGGTCGAGTTGACAATGAGCAGTTCTTC	CASSGRGRVDNEQFF
TRBV12-3/TRBV12-4	TRBJ2-4	NA	few	TGTGCCAGCAGTTTAGCGGGGGCGAACATTCAGTACTTC	CASSLAGANIQYF
TRBV5-1	TRBJ2-3	TRBD2	NA	TGCGCCAGCAGCTTGGGAACTAGCGGGGGAGATACGCAGTATTTT	CASSLGTSGGDTQYF
TRBV25-1	TRBJ1-6	NA	NA	TGTGCCAGCAGTGAATCAATGAGGCCCTCGGATTCACCCCTCCACTTT	CASSESMRPSDSPLHF
TRBV30	TRBJ2-7	NA	NA	TGTGCCTGGAGTTCTTACAGGACTACCTACGAGCAGTACTTC	CAWSSYRTTYEQYF
TRBV4-1	TRBJ1-2	NA	NA	TGCGCCAGCAGCCACCTAAAGGGGAAACAGCCTACTTATGGCTACACCTTC	CASSHLKGKQPTYGYTF
TRBV30	TRBJ2-5	NA	NA	TGTGCCTGGAGTGGCCGAGCGACCGGGGCCCAGTACTTC	CAWSGRATGAQYF
TRBV18	TRBJ2-7	TRBD1	NA	TGTGCCAGCTCAGCCCCGGGACAGGCCCACTACGAGCAGTACTTC	CASSAPGQAHYEQYF
TRBV10-3	TRBJ1-1	TRBD1	once	TGTGCCATCAGTGAAGTAAAGTTTGGGACAGGACACATGAACACTGAAGCTTTCTTT	CAISEVKFGTGHMNTEAFF
TRBV5-4	TRBJ1-2	TRBD1	NA	TGTGCCAGCAGCGTACGCGACAGGGGCCCCTCATATGGCTACACCTTC	CASSVRDRGPSYGYTF
TRBV5-6	TRBJ1-2	TRBD1	NA	TGTGCCAGCAGCTGGGGGACAGGGGGCGTCTATGGCTACACCTTC	CASSWGTGGVYGYTF
TRBV18	TRBJ2-7	NA	NA	TGTGCCAGCTCACCACCGGGACTGAACTCCTACGAGCAGTACTTC	CASSPPGLNSYEQYF
TRBV4-1	TRBJ1-2	NA	once	TGCGCCAGCAGCCAAGCTAGGGGGAGAGTCTACACCTTC	CASSQARGRVYTF
TRBV28	TRBJ1-4	NA	NA	TGTGCCAGCGGCAGTTCACGGTCAGGGATGATGGCGGCCTCTCTGGATGAAAAACTGTTTTTT	CASGSSRSGMMAASLDEKLFF
TRBV6-6	TRBJ1-5	NA	NA	TGTGCCAGCAGACTTATTTCCGGCGAGGGGCCCCAGCATTTT	CASRLISGEGPQHF
TRBV2	TRBJ2-1	TRBD2	NA	TGTGCCAGCAAACTAGACGGGGGGGCCCCTTTTGAGCAGTTCTTC	CASKLDGGAPFEQFF
TRBV7-9	TRBJ2-5	NA	NA	TGTGCCAGCAGCCCCAGCGTACAAGAACAAGAGACCCAGTACTTC	CASSPSVQEQETQYF
TRBV7-9	TRBJ1-5	NA	few	TGTGCCAGCAGCTTTCGGGGGGTTTTATATCAGCCCCAGCATTTT	CASSFRGVLYQPQHF
TRBV27	TRBJ2-7	NA	NA	TGTGCCAGCAGTTTAAGCTTCGTCGGCTACGAGCAGTACTTC	CASSLSFVGYEQYF
TRBV3-1/TRBV3-2	TRBJ1-2	NA	NA	TGTGCCAGCAGCCAAGAGGGTGAGGGCGGTGGCTACACCTTC	CASSQEGEGGGYTF
TRBV10-1	TRBJ2-3	NA	once	TGCGCCAGCAGTGCCGTGGGGGCGGTAGATACGCAGTATTTT	CASSAVGAVDTQYF
TRBV15	TRBJ2-7	NA	NA	TGTGCCACCAGCAGGCACAGGGTCTACGAGCAGTACTTC	CATSRHRVYEQYF
TRBV12-5	TRBJ2-3	TRBD1	NA	TGTGCTAGTGGTTTGGTCTTAGACAGGGTCGCAGATACGCAGTATTTT	CASGLVLDRVADTQYF
TRBV25-1	TRBJ1-1	NA	NA	TGTGCCAGTACTCCGGGACATATCAACACTGAAGCTTTCTTT	CASTPGHINTEAFF
TRBV12-3/TRBV12-4	TRBJ1-2	TRBD1	few	TGTGCCAGCAGTCAGGGACAGGGCAACACCTTC	CASSQGQGNTF
TRBV4-1	TRBJ1-3	NA	NA	TGCGCCAGCAGCCAAGATATCGGGGAGATGGGAAACACCATATATTTT	CASSQDIGEMGNTIYF
TRBV11-3	TRBJ1-1	TRBD1	NA	TGTGCCAGCAGCTTAGATAGCGGGACAGGGGGCGCAGAGAACACTGAAGCTTTCTTT	CASSLDSGTGGAENTEAFF
TRBV4-1	TRBJ2-1	NA	NA	TGCGCCAGCAGGCCGGGGATTTCCTACAATGAGCAGTTCTTC	CASRPGISYNEQFF
TRBV27	TRBJ1-2	TRBD1	NA	TGTGCCAGCAGTCGCTATCCGGGACAGATATTGAACTATGGCTACACCTTC	CASSRYPGQILNYGYTF
TRBV28	TRBJ2-1	NA	NA	TGTGCCAGCAGTTTAGCCGGGTTAAATGAGCAGTTCTTC	CASSLAGLNEQFF
TRBV6-4	TRBJ1-2	NA	NA	TGTGCCAGCATCGCCGGGGGAGCTAACTATGGCTACACCTTC	CASIAGGANYGYTF
TRBV11-2	TRBJ2-7	TRBD1	NA	TGTGCCAGCAGCTTAGCGGGACAGGGGGATTACGAGCAGTACTTC	CASSLAGQGDYEQYF
TRBV7-8	TRBJ1-1	TRBD1	NA	TGTGCCAGCAGCCCACGGGACAGGAACACTGAAGCTTTCTTT	CASSPRDRNTEAFF
TRBV24-1	TRBJ2-3	TRBD2	few	TGTGCCACCAGTGACCCGACTAGCGGGGCGACGACAGATACGCAGTATTTT	CATSDPTSGATTDTQYF